One sample yielded the 18 T cell receptor beta chains listed below, sequenced in a study of T cells in Graves' hyperthyroidism and ophthalmopathy. TCR beta CDR3 regions were amplified from RNA. TCR CDR3 underwent first-round RT-PCR with the HTBI primer set. TCRdb analysed the multiplex PCR reads with MiXCR anew, one entry per CDR3 protein. The data contain 500,000 to 650,000 distinct CDR3 sequences, less than 20% of them seen just once; the ten biggest clones take up less than 55%. The sample taken for sequencing was blood. These receptors were obtained from a man aged 40-50 years with Graves' ophthalmopathy.

CDR3 in amino acids: CASIPAAATHGYTF. CDR3 sequence (DNA): TGTGCCAGTATTCCGGCGGCCGCTACCCATGGCTACACCTTC. The gene calls are TRBV19 and TRBJ1-2; D is unresolved. Germline V gene lookup returns CDR1 LNHDA and CDR2 SQIVND (reference sequence). CDR3 length: 14 residues. Trimming cost V 7 bases and J 6 bases, with 18 bases left between them.

This chain joins TRBV28 and TRBJ1-1; D not certain. Germline lookup yields CDR1 MDHEN and CDR2 SYDVKM. This CDR3 region has 12 residues. With 3 bases removed from V and 8 bases from J, the gap between germline ends came to 10 bases. The chain's CDR3 is CASSLIPREAFF. The CDR3 DNA sequence: TGTGCCAGCAGTTTGATTCCCAGGGAAGCTTTCTTT.

The table lists this clonotype with a few counts. This chain links TRBV9 with TRBJ1-4; 10 bases are shared with TRBD1. V lost 4 bases, J lost 8 bases, and 20 bases stayed unmatched. The CDR3 contains 19 residues. Germline loops: CDR1 SGDLS, CDR2 YYNGEE. The CDR3 DNA reads TGTGCCAGCAGCAAAACTACCGGGACAGGGGCCGCCGGGAGAGAAAAACTGTTTTTT. Translated, it gives CASSKTTGTGAAGREKLFF.

This rearrangement joins TRBV12-3 or TRBV12-4 to TRBJ2-2; TRBD2 is a possible D gene (6 bases). V was clipped by 5 bases and J by 7 bases, with 14 bases between them. There are 14 residues in the CDR3. CDR3 DNA: TGTGCCAGCAGTCTCGCGGGGCGTAACGGGGAGCTGTTTTTT. Protein product: CASSLAGRNGELFF.

The chain carries TRBV29-1 and TRBJ1-6; 7 bases match TRBD1. The junction had 7 bases not matched to a gene; V was cut back by 4 bases and J by 10 bases. The CDR3 consists of 13 residues. Germline lookup yields CDR1 SQVTM and CDR2 ANQGSEA. The CDR3 DNA reads TGCAGCGTTGGGGAGGGGGCTGAATCACCCCTCCACTTT. Its protein product is CSVGEGAESPLHF.

This clonotype was observed at least ten times. The genes are TRBV7-2 and TRBJ1-2; D is perhaps TRBD1 (5 bases). The CDR3 covers 14 residues. Trimming took off 1 base at V and 4 bases at J, with 10 bases between the two ends. The germline V gene encodes CDR1 SGHTA and CDR2 FQGNSA. CDR3 residues: CASSLEGPVYGYTF. The DNA of the CDR3 is TGTGCCAGCAGCTTAGAGGGGCCCGTCTATGGCTACACCTTC. Looking up the rest from reference TRBV7-2 and TRBJ1-2 gives the full variable domain: GAGVSQSPSNKVTEKGKDVELRCDPISGHTALYWYRQSLGQGLEFLIYFQGNSAPDKSGLPSDRFSAERTGGSVSTLTIQRTQQEDSAVYLCASSLEGPVYGYTFGSGTRLTVV.

The V call is TRBV4-1, the J call TRBJ2-7, with 9 bases fitting TRBD1. The V segment lost 3 bases and the J segment 6 bases; nucleotides outside the gene matches: 9. Germline V gene lookup returns CDR1 MGHRA and CDR2 YSYEKL. The CDR3 loop spans 15 amino acids. CDR3 in DNA: TGCGCCAGCAGCCACCGTTCCATGACAGGGGGCGAGCAGTACTTC. Protein product: CASSHRSMTGGEQYF.

This clonotype was detected a few times. This rearrangement joins TRBV28 to TRBJ2-1; tentatively, D is TRBD1 or TRBD2 (5 bases each). With 7 bases removed from V and 2 bases from J, the gap between germline ends came to 15 bases. Germline lookup yields CDR1 MDHEN and CDR2 SYDVKM. This CDR3 has 15 amino acids. Written as DNA, the CDR3 is TGTGCCAGCACTATCAGGGACGGTGCCTACAATGAGCAGTTCTTC. This translates into CASTIRDGAYNEQFF.

Details on this clonotype: Since a much larger clone is just one base distant, this may be a read error. The rearrangement links TRBV2 to TRBJ1-1; tentatively, D is TRBD1 (5 bases). Germline V CDR1 and CDR2: SNHLY, FYNNEI. The length of the CDR3 is 11 residues. The CDR3 loop reads CASEGNTKAFF. The CDR3 nucleotides are TGTGCCAGCGAGGGGAACACTAAAGCTTTCTTT. Using reference TRBV2 and TRBJ1-1 for the parts outside the CDR3, the full variable domain is EPEVTQTPSHQVTQMGQEVILRCVPISNHLYFYWYRQILGQKVEFLVSFYNNEISEKSEIFDDQFSVERPDGSNFTLKIRSTKLEDSAMYFCASEGNTKAFFGQGTRLTVV.

The chain carries TRBV28 and TRBJ2-2; D is unclear. V was pared by 7 bases and J by 2 bases, with 8 bases between. Per germline, CDR1 MDHEN and CDR2 SYDVKM. The CDR3 consists of 13 residues. The CDR3 here is CASKNQNTGELFF. DNA of the CDR3: TGTGCCAGCAAGAACCAAAACACCGGGGAGCTGTTTTTT.

The sample holds many counts of this clonotype. The V and J genes are TRBV7-2 and TRBJ2-2; unclear D gene. CDR3 length equals 12 residues. The V gene's germline CDR1 is SGHTA and CDR2 FQGNSA. V was clipped by 9 bases and J by 5 bases, with 10 bases between them. This chain's CDR3 is CASRLATGELFF. The CDR3 nucleotides are TGTGCCAGTCGCCTGGCAACCGGGGAGCTGTTTTTT.

This rearrangement joins TRBV18 to TRBJ1-1; TRBD1 aligns across 10 bases. Germline values: CDR1 KGHSH, CDR2 LQKENI. With 3 bases clipped from V and 11 bases from J, the junction kept 12 bases outside the gene matches. This CDR3 spans 15 amino acids. The CDR3 DNA sequence: TGTGCCAGCTCACCTACCGGGACAGGGGTAGGGGGTGCTTTCTTT. Encoded protein: CASSPTGTGVGGAFF.

This clonotype came up a few times. The rearrangement uses TRBV2 and TRBJ1-6; D uncertain. CDR3 length equals 16 residues. Trimming took off 6 bases at V and 6 bases at J, with 18 bases between the two ends. Germline V gene lookup returns CDR1 SNHLY and CDR2 FYNNEI. The CDR3 region has the DNA TGTGCCAGCAGCATTAGACCGCCCAGAGTTAATTCACCCCTCCACTTT. This gives the protein CASSIRPPRVNSPLHF.

This clonotype was observed at least ten times. The V gene is TRBV5-1, the J gene TRBJ2-7; D unresolved. This CDR3 is built from 14 residues. Germline-derived CDR1 and CDR2 are SGHRS and YFSETQ. V was shortened by 1 base and J by 6 bases, with 14 bases between the two germline ends. The CDR3 bases are TGCGCCAGCAGCTTGTACATAGCCGGCGGCGAGCAGTACTTC. Translating it yields CASSLYIAGGEQYF.

This clonotype occurred a few times. The chain uses TRBV20-1 and TRBJ1-5; D is possibly TRBD1 (5 bases). In germline, CDR1 is DFQATT, CDR2 SNEGSKA (reference sequence). Trimming cost V 2 bases and J 3 bases, with 8 bases left between them. CDR3 size: 13 residues. The CDR3 bases are TGCAGTGCTAGACAGGGTACCAATCAGCCCCAGCATTTT. Protein product: CSARQGTNQPQHF.

The chain has TRBV5-1 and TRBJ2-3, with 7 bases that match TRBD1. V was clipped by 0 bases and J by 0 bases; unmatched bases: 10. The CDR3 sequence is 18 residues long. Germline CDR1 SGHRS, CDR2 YFSETQ. Here the CDR3 DNA reads TGCGCCAGCAGCTTGGGTGGGGACAGCTTATACAGCACAGATACGCAGTATTTT. It encodes CASSLGGDSLYSTDTQYF.

V usage is TRBV6-7 and J usage is TRBJ2-1; TRBD2 matches 11 bases. TRBV6-7 is sorted into the ORF group, with uncertain function. J gave up 5 bases and V 0 bases, and 6 bases lay outside the gene matches. The CDR3 runs 17 residues. The CDR3 DNA follows: TGTGCCAGCAGTTACTCCATTCTAGCGGGAGGAGACAATGAGCAGTTCTTC. As protein: CASSYSILAGGDNEQFF.

The rearrangement uses TRBV6-5 and TRBJ2-1; 9 bases map to TRBD2. Trimming took 2 bases from V and 7 from J; bases not matched to a gene: 3. Looked up from germline, CDR1 is MNHEY and CDR2 is SVGAGI. CDR3 size: 14 residues. The CDR3 is CASSYAGGKNEQFF. The CDR3 nucleotides are TGTGCCAGCAGTTACGCGGGAGGGAAAAATGAGCAGTTCTTC.